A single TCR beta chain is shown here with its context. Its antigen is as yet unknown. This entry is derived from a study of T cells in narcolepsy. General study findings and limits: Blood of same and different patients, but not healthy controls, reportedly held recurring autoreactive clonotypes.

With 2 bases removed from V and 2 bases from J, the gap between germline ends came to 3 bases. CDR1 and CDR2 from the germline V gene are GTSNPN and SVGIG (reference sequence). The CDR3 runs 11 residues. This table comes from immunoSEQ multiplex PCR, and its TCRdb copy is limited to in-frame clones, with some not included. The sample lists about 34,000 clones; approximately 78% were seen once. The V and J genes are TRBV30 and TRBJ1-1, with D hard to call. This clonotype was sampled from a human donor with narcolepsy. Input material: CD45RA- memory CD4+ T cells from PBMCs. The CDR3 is CAWSINTEAFF. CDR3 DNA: TGTGCCTGGAGTATAAACACTGAAGCTTTCTTT.